These T cell receptor beta chains were read from a single sample in a study of blood T cell repertoires in COVID-19. Using immunoSEQ multiplex PCR, the repertoire was profiled, and TCRdb retains in-frame clones only, with some absent. The sample contains under 350,000 clones, roughly 85% of which appear only once. Material: PBMCs or T cells enriched from blood (not recorded which). Receptors originate from a woman aged 40-49 years with acute COVID-19. The CDR3 runs from the conserved cysteine through the conserved F or W. The order of the fields is J gene, D gene, V gene, clone size, CDR3 DNA, CDR3 protein. A D gene is named only where the DNA matches it firmly. Clone size appears in some rows only: once, few, many, or a class for an expanded clone.

>TRBJ1-2|-|TRBV12-3/TRBV12-4|-
TGTGCCAGCAGTTTGACAGCCAACTATGGCTACACCTTC
CASSLTANYGYTF
>TRBJ2-3|TRBD2|TRBV4-3|-
TGCGCCAGCAGCCAAGACTACCGGACTAGCTTTTCATCCGATACGCAGTATTTT
CASSQDYRTSFSSDTQYF
>TRBJ1-3|-|TRBV7-9|-
TGTGCCAGCAGCTTATCGGGGGGCGCGTGGAACACCATATATTTT
CASSLSGGAWNTIYF
>TRBJ1-1|-|TRBV12-3/TRBV12-4|-
TGTGCCATAAGGACAGACACTGAAGCTTTCTTT
CAIRTDTEAFF
>TRBJ1-5|-|TRBV21-1|-
TGTGCCAGCAGGGGGGCACAGGGAGTTAACAATCAGCCCCAGCATTTT
CASRGAQGVNNQPQHF
>TRBJ2-2|TRBD1|TRBV10-3|once
TGTGCCATGAAAACGGGACAGGGAGTCATCGGGGAGCTGTTTTTT
CAMKTGQGVIGELFF
>TRBJ2-3|-|TRBV27|-
TGTGCCAGCAACCCCGAATTAGGCACAGATACGCAGTATTTT
CASNPELGTDTQYF
>TRBJ1-5|TRBD1|TRBV27|once
TGTGCCAGCAGCCCGGGACAGCACTCCAATCAGCCCCAGCATTTT
CASSPGQHSNQPQHF
>TRBJ2-3|-|TRBV3-1/TRBV3-2|-
TGTGCCAGCAGTCCGATCCGTCAGGTTATGGCAGATACGCAGTATTTT
CASSPIRQVMADTQYF
>TRBJ2-3|TRBD1|TRBV7-8|-
TGTGCCAGCAGGCCACCCGGGACAGGGAGATCAGATACGCAGTATTTT
CASRPPGTGRSDTQYF
>TRBJ2-2|-|TRBV7-3|-
TGTGCCAGCAGCTCGACCGACAGCTACACCGGGGAGCTGTTTTTT
CASSSTDSYTGELFF
>TRBJ2-5|TRBD2|TRBV12-5|once
TGTGCTAGTGCCACCCTAGCGGGGCCTGAGACCCAGTACTTC
CASATLAGPETQYF
>TRBJ2-5|TRBD2|TRBV9|-
TGTGCCAGCAGCGTAGCGACTAGCGGGGGGGCTTTCCTGGAGACCCAGTACTTC
CASSVATSGGAFLETQYF
>TRBJ2-2|TRBD2|TRBV9|-
TGTGCCAGCAGCGGTACTAGCGGGAGGGCCTTTTCCGGGGAGCTGTTTTTT
CASSGTSGRAFSGELFF
>TRBJ2-7|-|TRBV6-2/TRBV6-3|-
TGTGCCAGCAGTTACTGGAGCGATGTCACCTACGAGCAGTACTTC
CASSYWSDVTYEQYF
>TRBJ2-1|TRBD1|TRBV5-1|-
TGCGCCAGCAGCCCTCCGGGACAGCCCTACAATGAGCAGTTCTTC
CASSPPGQPYNEQFF
>TRBJ2-7|-|TRBV28|-
TGTGCCAGCAGTTTAGCGGCTTTTTACGAGCAGTACTTC
CASSLAAFYEQYF